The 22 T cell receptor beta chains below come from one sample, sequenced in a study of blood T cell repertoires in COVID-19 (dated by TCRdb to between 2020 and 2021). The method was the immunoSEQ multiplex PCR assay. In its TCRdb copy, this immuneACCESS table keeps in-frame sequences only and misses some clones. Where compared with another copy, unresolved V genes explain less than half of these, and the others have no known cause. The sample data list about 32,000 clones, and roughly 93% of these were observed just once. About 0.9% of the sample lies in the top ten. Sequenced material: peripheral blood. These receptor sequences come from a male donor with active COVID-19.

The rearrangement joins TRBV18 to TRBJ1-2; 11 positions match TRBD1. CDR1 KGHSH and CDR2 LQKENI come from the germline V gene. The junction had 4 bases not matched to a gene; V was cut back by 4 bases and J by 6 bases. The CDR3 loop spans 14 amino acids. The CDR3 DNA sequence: TGTGCCAGCTCACGGGACAGGGGGTCTGATGGCTACACCTTC. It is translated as CASSRDRGSDGYTF.

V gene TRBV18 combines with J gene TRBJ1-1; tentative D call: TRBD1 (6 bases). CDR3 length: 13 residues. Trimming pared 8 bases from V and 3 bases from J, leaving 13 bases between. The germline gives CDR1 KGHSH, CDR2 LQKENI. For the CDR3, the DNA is TGTGCCAGCAAACAGGGTGGTGACACTGAAGCTTTCTTT. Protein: CASKQGGDTEAFF.

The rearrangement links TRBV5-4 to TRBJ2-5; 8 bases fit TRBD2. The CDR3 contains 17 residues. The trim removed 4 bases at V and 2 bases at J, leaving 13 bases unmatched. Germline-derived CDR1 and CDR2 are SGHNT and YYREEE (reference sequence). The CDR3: CASSGRLRGDTQETQYF. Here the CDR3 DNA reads TGTGCCAGCAGCGGCCGCCTGCGGGGGGACACACAAGAGACCCAGTACTTC. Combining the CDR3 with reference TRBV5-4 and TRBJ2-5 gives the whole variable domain ETGVTQSPTHLIKTRGQQVTLRCSSQSGHNTVSWYQQALGQGPQFIFQYYREEENGRGNFPPRFSGLQFPNYSSELNVNALELDDSALYLCASSGRLRGDTQETQYFGPGTRLLVL.

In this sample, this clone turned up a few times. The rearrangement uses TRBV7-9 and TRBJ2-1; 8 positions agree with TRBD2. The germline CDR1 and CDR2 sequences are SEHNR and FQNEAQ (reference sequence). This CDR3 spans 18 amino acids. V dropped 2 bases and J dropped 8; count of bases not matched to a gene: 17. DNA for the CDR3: TGTGCCAGCAGCTTACCGAAAGGACGGCCCCGGGGGGGAGATGAGCAGTTCTTC. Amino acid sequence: CASSLPKGRPRGGDEQFF.

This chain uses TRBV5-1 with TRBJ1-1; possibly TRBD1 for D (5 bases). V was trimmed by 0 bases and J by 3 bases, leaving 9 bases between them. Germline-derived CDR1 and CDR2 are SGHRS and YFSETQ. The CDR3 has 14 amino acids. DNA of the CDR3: TGCGCCAGCAGCTTGGGGGGCGTGGACACTGAAGCTTTCTTT. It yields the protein CASSLGGVDTEAFF.

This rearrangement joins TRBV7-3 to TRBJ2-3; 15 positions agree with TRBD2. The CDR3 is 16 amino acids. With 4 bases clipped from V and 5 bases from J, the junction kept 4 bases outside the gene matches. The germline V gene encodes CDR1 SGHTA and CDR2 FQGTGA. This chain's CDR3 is CASSSGLAGGLDTQYF. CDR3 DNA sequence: TGTGCCAGCAGCTCTGGACTAGCGGGGGGGTTAGATACGCAGTATTTT.

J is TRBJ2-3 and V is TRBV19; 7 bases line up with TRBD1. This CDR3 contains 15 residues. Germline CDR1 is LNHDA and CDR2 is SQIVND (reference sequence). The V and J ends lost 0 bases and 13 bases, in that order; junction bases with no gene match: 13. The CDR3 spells CASSIDRRRQGYKYF. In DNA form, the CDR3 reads TGTGCCAGTAGTATAGATCGGCGACGACAGGGTTATAAGTATTTT.

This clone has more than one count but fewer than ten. The DNA of the CDR3 is TGTGCCAGCAGCTCGCGACTCGAGAGCACAGATACGCAGTATTTT. Translation gives CASSSRLESTDTQYF. V usage is TRBV7-9 and J usage is TRBJ2-3; no reliable D call. The V and J ends lost 4 bases and 0 bases respectively, with 11 bases between them. The germline V gene has CDR1 SEHNR and CDR2 FQNEAQ (reference sequence). This CDR3 is 15 amino acids long.

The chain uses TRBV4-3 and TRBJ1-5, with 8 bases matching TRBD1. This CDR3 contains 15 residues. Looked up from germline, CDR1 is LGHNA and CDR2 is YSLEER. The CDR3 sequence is CEGGQGAFCNQPQHF. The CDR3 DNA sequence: TGCGAGGGGGGGCAGGGGGCGTTTTGCAATCAGCCCCAGCATTTT.

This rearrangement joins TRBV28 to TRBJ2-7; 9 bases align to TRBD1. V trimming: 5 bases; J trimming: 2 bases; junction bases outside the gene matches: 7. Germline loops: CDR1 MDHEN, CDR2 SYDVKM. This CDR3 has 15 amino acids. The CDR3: CASSGGTGTTYEQYF. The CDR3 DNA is TGTGCCAGCAGTGGGGGGACAGGGACAACCTACGAGCAGTACTTC.

The CDR3 loop is CASSLVGRERGYTF. CDR3 DNA: TGTGCCAGCAGCTTGGTGGGCAGGGAAAGGGGCTACACCTTC. The rearrangement joins TRBV5-4 to TRBJ1-2; D is possibly TRBD1 (5 bases). The CDR3 consists of 14 residues. The V gene's germline CDR1 is SGHNT and CDR2 YYREEE (reference sequence). Trimming removed 0 bases at V and 8 bases at J, with 14 bases between.

The CDR3 spells CASSLVGTALHGYTF. The CDR3 DNA reads TGTGCCAGCAGCTTGGTTGGGACAGCGCTTCATGGCTACACCTTC. This chain joins TRBV5-6 and TRBJ1-2, with 7 bases that match TRBD1. With 0 bases clipped from V and 6 bases from J, the junction kept 8 bases outside the gene matches. The CDR3 extends over 15 amino acids. Germline CDR1 is SGHDT and CDR2 is YYEEEE.

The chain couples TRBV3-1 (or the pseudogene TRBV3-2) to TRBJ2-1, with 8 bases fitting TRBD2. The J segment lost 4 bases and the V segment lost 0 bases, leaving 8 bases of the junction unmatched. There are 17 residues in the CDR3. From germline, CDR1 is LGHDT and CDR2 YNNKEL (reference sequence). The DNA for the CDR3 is TGTGCCAGCAGCCAAGATCGAGTAGCGGGGATATACAATGAGCAGTTCTTC. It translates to CASSQDRVAGIYNEQFF.

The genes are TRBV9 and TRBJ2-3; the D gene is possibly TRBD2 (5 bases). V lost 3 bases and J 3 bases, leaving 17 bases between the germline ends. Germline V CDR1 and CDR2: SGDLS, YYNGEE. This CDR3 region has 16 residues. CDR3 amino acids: CASSETPGAVTDTQYF. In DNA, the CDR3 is TGTGCCAGCAGCGAGACCCCCGGAGCGGTAACAGATACGCAGTATTTT.

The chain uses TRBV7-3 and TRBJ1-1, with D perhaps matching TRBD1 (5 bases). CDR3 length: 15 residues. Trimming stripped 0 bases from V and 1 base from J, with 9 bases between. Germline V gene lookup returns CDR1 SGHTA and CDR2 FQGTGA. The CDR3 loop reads CASSLTRAENTEAFF. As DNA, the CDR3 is TGTGCCAGCAGCTTAACCAGGGCAGAGAACACTGAAGCTTTCTTT.

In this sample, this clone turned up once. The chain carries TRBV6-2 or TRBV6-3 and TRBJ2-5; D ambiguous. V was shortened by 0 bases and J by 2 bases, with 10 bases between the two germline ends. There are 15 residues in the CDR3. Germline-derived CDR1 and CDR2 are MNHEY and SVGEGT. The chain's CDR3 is CASSYSSTQQETQYF. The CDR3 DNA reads TGTGCCAGCAGTTACTCGAGCACACAGCAAGAGACCCAGTACTTC.

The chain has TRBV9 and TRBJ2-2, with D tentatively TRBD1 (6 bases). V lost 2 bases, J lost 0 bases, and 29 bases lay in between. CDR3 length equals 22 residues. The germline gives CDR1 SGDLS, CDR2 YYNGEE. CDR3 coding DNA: TGTGCCAGCAGCGTCTCCGCGTTTTATTGGGGGACCGGGACAACGAACACCGGGGAGCTGTTTTTT. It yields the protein CASSVSAFYWGTGTTNTGELFF.

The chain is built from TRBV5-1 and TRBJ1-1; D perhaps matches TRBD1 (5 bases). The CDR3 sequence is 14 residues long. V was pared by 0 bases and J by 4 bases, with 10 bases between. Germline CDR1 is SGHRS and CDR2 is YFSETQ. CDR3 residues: CASSLVGGGTEAFF. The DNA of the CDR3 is TGCGCCAGCAGCTTGGTGGGGGGAGGCACTGAAGCTTTCTTT. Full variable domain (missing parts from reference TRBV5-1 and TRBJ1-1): KAGVTQTPRYLIKTRGQQVTLSCSPISGHRSVSWYQQTPGQGLQFLFEYFSETQRNKGNFPGRFSGRQFSNSRSEMNVSTLELGDSALYLCASSLVGGGTEAFFGQGTRLTVV.

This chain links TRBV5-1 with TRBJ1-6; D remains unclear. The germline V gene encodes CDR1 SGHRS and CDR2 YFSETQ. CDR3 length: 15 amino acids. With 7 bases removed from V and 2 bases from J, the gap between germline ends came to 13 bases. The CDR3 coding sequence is TGCGCCAGCGCGATAGAAAATACCTATAATTCACCCCTCCACTTT. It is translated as CASAIENTYNSPLHF.

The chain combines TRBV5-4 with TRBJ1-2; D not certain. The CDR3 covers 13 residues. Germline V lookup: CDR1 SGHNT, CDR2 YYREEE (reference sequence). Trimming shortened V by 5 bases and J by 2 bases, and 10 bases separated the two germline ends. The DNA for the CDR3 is TGTGCCAGCAGTTCCCCAGGAAACTATGGCTACACCTTC. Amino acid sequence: CASSSPGNYGYTF.

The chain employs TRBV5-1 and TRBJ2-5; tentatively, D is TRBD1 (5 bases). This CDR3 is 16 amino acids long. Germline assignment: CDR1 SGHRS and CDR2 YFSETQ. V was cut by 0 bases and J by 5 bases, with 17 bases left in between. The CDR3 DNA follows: TGCGCCAGCAGCTTGGGGTCAGCAGGGTCGGCTGAGACCCAGTACTTC. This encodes CASSLGSAGSAETQYF.

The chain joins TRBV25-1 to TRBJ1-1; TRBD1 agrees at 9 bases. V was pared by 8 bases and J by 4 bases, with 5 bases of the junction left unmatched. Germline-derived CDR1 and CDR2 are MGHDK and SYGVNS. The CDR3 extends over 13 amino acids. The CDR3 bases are TGTGCCAGCGGGGACAGGGATACCACTGAAGCTTTCTTT. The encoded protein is CASGDRDTTEAFF.